This T cell receptor beta chain was sequenced for a study of spatial heterogeneity in lung cancer. Across the study: Taken at a median of around 22 months after resection, follow-up PBMC samples underwent sequencing when available. Across the raw uncorrected reads, a unique TCR and UMI combination was observed, on average, more than ten times.

Indicated time point: blood at routine non-recurrence follow-up after resection. The CDR3 consists of 12 residues. The ends were cut back, 4 bases at V and 4 bases at J, with 5 bases in the middle. Per germline, CDR1 LGHDT and CDR2 YNNKEL (reference sequence). The study tagged each TCR cDNA molecule with a unique molecular identifier. MiXCR, applied by TCRdb to the 5' RACE reads, yields one record per CDR3 protein. The sample comprises 23,000 or so distinct CDR3 sequences, 9.7% of which are singletons, and roughly 20% rests with the top ten. The clonotype originates from a male donor with early-stage non-small cell lung cancer. The genes are TRBV3-1 and TRBJ1-5; no firm D call. The sequences come from PBMCs, collected at follow-up. CDR3 sequence: CASSPGNQPQHF. As DNA, the CDR3 is TGTGCCAGCAGCCCGGGGAATCAGCCCCAGCATTTT.